The clone carrying this TCR beta chain occurred once. Ages ranged from roughly 18 to 100 years, with residence in approximately 25 US areas. CDR3 length: 16 residues. Germline CDR1 SGHRS, CDR2 YFSETQ. J lost 3 bases, V lost 3 bases, and 9 bases had no gene match. This sample was included in a study of blood T cell repertoires in COVID-19. The wider study: Italy, Spain and the United States were the sources of the convalescent and acute COVID-19 samples. Sources were T cells, B-cell-depleted T cells, or PBMCs; the material itself was cDNA or gDNA.

Profiling relied on immunoSEQ multiplex PCR, and the TCRdb table lists in-frame clones only, not all of them. Among around 220,000 clones listed, around 91% were seen once. The chain recombines TRBV5-1 with TRBJ2-5; 9 bases agree with TRBD1. The receptor was derived from a man younger than 40 who had been exposed to COVID-19. The source material was PBMCs or T cells enriched from blood (not recorded which). The DNA for the CDR3 is TGCGCCAGCAGCTACCAACCGGGACAGGGCGAAGAGACCCAGTACTTC. Protein product: CASSYQPGQGEETQYF.